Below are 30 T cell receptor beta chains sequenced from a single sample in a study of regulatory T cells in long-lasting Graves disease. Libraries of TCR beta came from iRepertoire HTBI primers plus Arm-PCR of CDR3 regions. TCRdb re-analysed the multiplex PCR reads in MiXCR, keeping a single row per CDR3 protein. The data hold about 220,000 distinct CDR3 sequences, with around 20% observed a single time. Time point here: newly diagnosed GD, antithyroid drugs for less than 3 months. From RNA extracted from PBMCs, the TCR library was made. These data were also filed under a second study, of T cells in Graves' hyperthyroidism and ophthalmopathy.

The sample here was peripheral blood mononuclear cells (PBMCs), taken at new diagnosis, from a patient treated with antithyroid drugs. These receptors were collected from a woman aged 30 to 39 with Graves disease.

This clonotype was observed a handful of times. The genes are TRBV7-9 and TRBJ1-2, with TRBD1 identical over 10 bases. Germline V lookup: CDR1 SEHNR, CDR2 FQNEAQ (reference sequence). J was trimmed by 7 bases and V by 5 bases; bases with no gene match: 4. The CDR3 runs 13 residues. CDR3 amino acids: CASSLGTGVGYTF. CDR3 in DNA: TGTGCCAGCAGCCTGGGGACAGGGGTTGGCTACACCTTC.

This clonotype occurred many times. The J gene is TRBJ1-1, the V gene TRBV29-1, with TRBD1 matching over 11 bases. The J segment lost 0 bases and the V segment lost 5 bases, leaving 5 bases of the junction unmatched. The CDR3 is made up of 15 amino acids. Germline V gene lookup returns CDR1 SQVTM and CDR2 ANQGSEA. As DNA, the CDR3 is TGCAGCGTTTGGGACAGGGGGTTCATGAACACTGAAGCTTTCTTT. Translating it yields CSVWDRGFMNTEAFF. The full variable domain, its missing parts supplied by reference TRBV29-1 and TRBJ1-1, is SAVISQKPSRDICQRGTSLTIQCQVDSQVTMMFWYRQQPGQSLTLIATANQGSEATYESGFVIDKFPISRPNLTFSTLTVSNMSPEDSSIYLCSVWDRGFMNTEAFFGQGTRLTVV.

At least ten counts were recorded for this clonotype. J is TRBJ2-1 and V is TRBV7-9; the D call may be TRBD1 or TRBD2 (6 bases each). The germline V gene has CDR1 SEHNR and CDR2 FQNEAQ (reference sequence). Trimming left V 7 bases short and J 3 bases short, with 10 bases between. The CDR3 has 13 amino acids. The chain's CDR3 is CASTRDNYNEQFF. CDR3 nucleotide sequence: TGTGCCAGCACGCGGGACAACTACAATGAGCAGTTCTTC.

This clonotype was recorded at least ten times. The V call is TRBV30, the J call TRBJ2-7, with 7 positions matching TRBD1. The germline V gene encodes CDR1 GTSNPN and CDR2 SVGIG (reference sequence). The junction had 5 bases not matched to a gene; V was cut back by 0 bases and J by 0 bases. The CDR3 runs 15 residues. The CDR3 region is CAWSVLDRISYEQYF. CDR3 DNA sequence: TGTGCCTGGAGTGTTTTGGACAGGATCTCCTACGAGCAGTACTTC.

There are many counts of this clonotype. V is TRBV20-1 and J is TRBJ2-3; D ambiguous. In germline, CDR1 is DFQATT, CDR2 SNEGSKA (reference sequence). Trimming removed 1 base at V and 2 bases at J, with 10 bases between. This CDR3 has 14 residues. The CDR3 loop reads CSARGARITDTQYF. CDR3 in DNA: TGCAGTGCTAGAGGGGCCAGAATCACAGATACGCAGTATTTT.

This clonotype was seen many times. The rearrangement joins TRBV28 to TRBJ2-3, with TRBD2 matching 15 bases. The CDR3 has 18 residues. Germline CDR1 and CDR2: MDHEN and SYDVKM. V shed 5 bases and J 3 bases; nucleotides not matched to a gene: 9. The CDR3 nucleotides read TGTGCCAGCAGTCCGATATCCGGGACTAGCGGGAGGACAGATACGCAGTATTTT. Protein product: CASSPISGTSGRTDTQYF.

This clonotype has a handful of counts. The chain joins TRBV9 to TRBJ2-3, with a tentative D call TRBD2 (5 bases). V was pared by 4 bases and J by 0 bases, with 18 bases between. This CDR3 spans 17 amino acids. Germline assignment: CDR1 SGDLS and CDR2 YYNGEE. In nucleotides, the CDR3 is TGTGCCAGCAGCATTAGTCGAGCGGCATCTAGCACAGATACGCAGTATTTT. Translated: CASSISRAASSTDTQYF.

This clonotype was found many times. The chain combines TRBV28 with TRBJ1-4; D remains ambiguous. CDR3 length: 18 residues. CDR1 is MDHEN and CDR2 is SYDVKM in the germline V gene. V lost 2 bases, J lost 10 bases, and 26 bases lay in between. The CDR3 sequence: CASSLGLTGATSLAKLFF. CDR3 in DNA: TGTGCCAGCAGTTTAGGGCTCACCGGCGCAACCTCCCTTGCAAAACTGTTTTTT. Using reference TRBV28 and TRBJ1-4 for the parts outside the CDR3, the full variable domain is DVKVTQSSRYLVKRTGEKVFLECVQDMDHENMFWYRQDPGLGLRLIYFSYDVKMKEKGDIPEGYSVSREKKERFSLILESASTNQTSMYLCASSLGLTGATSLAKLFFGSGTQLSVL.

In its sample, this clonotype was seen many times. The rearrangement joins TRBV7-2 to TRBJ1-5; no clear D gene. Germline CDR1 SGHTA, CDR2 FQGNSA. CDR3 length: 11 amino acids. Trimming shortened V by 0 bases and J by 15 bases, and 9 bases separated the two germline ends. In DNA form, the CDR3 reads TGTGCCAGCAGCTTAGCGGAATCCCGGCATTTT. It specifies CASSLAESRHF.

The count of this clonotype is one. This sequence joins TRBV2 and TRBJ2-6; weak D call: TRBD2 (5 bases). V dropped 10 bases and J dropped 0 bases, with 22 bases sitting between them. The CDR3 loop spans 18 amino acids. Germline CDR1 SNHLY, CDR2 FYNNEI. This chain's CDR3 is CANSLAGRLASGANVLTF. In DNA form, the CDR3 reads TGTGCCAACAGCCTGGCGGGCCGGCTTGCCTCTGGGGCCAACGTCCTGACTTTC. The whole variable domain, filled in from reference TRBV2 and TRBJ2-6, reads EPEVTQTPSHQVTQMGQEVILRCVPISNHLYFYWYRQILGQKVEFLVSFYNNEISEKSEIFDDQFSVERPDGSNFTLKIRSTKLEDSAMYFCANSLAGRLASGANVLTFGAGSRLTVL.

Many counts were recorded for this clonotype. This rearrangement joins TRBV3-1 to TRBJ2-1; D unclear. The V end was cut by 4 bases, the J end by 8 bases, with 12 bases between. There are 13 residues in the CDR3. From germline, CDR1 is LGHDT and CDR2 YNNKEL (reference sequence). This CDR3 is CASSPVLRDEQFF. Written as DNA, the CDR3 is TGTGCCAGCAGCCCAGTCCTTAGGGATGAGCAGTTCTTC.

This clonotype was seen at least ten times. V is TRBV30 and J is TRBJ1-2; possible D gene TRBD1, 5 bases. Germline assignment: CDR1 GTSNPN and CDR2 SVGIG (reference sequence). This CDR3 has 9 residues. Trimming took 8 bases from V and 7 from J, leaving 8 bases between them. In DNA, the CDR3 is TGTGCCAGGGGCCCTGGCTACACCTTC. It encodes CARGPGYTF.

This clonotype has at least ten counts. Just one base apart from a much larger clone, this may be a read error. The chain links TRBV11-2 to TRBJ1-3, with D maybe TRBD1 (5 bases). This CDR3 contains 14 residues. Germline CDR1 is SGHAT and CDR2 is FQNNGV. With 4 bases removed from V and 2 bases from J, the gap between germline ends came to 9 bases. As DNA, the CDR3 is TGTGCCAGCAGCTCCCAGGGACCTGGAAACACCATATATTTT. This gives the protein CASSSQGPGNTIYF.

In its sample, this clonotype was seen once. The CDR3 DNA reads as TGTGCCAGCAGTTTCGGGGGAACCTACGAGCAGTACTTC. The encoded protein is CASSFGGTYEQYF. The chain is built from TRBV2 and TRBJ2-7; maybe TRBD2 (6 bases). Germline values: CDR1 SNHLY, CDR2 FYNNEI. This CDR3 region has 13 residues. V lost 5 bases, J lost 2 bases, and 10 bases lay in between.

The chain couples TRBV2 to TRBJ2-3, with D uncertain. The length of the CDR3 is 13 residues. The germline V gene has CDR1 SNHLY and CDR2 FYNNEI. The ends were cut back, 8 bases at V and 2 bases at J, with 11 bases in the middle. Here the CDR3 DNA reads TGTGCCAGCCATAGACTCGACACAGATACGCAGTATTTT. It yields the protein CASHRLDTDTQYF.

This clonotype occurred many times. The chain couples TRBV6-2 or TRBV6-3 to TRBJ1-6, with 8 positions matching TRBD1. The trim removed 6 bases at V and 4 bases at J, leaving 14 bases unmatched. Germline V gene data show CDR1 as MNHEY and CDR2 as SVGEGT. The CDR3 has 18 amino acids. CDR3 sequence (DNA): TGTGCCAGCAGCGAAAGGTCCCGGGACAGGAATTATAATTCACCCCTCCACTTT. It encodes CASSERSRDRNYNSPLHF.

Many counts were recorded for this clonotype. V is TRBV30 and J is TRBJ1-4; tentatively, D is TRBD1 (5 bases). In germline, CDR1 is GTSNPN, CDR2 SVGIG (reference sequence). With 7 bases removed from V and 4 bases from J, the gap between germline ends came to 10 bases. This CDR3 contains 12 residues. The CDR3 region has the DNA TGTGCCTACCTCCAGGGTAATGAAAAACTGTTTTTT. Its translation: CAYLQGNEKLFF.

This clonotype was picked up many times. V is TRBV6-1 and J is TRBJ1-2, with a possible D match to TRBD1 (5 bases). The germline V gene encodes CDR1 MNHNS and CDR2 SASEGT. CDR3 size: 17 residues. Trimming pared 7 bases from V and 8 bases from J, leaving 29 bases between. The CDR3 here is CASTYSGGAGGWRGYTF. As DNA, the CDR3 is TGTGCCAGCACCTATTCCGGGGGAGCGGGTGGGTGGAGGGGCTACACCTTC.

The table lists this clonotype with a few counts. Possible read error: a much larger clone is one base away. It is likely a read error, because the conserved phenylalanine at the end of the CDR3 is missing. The CDR3 sequence: CASRRRGSDNEQFS. As DNA, the CDR3 is TGTGCCAGCAGAAGGAGAGGTAGTGACAATGAGCAGTTCTCC. This chain connects TRBV12-3 or TRBV12-4 to TRBJ2-1, with D unclear. V gave up 6 bases and J gave up 5 bases, with 14 bases separating them. The CDR3 contains 14 residues.

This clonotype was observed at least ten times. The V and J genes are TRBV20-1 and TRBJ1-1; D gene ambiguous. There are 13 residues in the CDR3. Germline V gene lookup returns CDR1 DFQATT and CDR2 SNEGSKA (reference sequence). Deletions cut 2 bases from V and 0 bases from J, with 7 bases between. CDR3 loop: CSARRDVNTEAFF. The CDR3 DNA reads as TGCAGTGCTAGAAGAGATGTGAACACTGAAGCTTTCTTT.

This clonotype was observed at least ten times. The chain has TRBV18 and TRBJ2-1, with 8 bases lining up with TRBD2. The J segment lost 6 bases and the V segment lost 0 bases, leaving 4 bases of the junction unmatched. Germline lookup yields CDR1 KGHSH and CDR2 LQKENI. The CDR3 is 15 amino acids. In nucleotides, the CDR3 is TGTGCCAGCTCACCACCGGGACGGGGGGGCAATGAGCAGTTCTTC. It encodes CASSPPGRGGNEQFF.

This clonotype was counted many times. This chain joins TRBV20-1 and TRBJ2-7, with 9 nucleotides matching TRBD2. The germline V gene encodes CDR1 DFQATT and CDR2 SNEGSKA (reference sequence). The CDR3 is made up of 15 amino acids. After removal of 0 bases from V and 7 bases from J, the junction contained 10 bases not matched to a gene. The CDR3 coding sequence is TGCAGTGCTAGAGATAGACAGCGGGGGGCTAAAGAGCAGTACTTC. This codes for CSARDRQRGAKEQYF.

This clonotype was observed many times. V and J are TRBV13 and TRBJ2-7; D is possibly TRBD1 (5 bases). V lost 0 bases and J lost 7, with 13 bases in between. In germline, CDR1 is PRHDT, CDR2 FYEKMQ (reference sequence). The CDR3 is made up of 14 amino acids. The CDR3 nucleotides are TGTGCCAGCAGCTTAGGAGGGGCCTCTGAGGAGCAGTACTTC. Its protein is CASSLGGASEEQYF.

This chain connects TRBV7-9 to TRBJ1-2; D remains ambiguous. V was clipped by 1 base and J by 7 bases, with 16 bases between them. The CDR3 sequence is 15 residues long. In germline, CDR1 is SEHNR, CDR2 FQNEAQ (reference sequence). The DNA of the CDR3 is TGTGCCAGCAGCTTAGGGGGTGAGATAATAGGTGGCTACACCTTC. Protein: CASSLGGEIIGGYTF.

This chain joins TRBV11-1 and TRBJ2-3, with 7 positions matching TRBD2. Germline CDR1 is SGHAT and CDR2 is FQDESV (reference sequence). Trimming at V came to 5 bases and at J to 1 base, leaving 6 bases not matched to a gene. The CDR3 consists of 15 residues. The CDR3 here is CASSLLSGRTDTQYF. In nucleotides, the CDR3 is TGTGCCAGCAGCCTCCTTAGCGGGCGCACAGATACGCAGTATTTT.

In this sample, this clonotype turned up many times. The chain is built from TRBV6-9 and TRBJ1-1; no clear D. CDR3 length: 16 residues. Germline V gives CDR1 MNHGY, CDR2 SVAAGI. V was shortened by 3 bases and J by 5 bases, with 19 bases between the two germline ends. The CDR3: CASSYLPVTGWTEAFF. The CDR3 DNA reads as TGTGCCAGCAGTTACTTGCCAGTTACCGGATGGACTGAAGCTTTCTTT.

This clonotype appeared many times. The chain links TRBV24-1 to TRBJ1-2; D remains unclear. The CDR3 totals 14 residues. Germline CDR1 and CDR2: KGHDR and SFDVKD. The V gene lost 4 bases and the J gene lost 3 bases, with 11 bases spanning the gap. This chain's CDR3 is CATSDPPTHYGYTF. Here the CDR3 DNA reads TGTGCCACCAGTGACCCCCCGACGCACTATGGCTACACCTTC.

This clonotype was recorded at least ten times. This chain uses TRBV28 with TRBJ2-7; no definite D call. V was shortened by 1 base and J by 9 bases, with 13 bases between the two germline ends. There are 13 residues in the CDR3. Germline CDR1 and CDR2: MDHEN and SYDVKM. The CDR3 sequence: CASSLSRTRGQYF. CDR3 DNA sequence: TGTGCCAGCAGTTTATCACGGACGCGAGGGCAGTACTTC. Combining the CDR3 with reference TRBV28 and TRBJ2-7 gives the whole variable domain DVKVTQSSRYLVKRTGEKVFLECVQDMDHENMFWYRQDPGLGLRLIYFSYDVKMKEKGDIPEGYSVSREKKERFSLILESASTNQTSMYLCASSLSRTRGQYFGPGTRLTVT.

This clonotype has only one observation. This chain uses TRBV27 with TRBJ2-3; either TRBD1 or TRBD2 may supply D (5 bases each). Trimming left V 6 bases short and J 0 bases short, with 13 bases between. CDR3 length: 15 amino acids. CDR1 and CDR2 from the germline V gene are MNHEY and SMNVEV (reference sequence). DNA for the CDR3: TGTGCCAGCAGAGACCGGGACCTTAGCACAGATACGCAGTATTTT. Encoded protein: CASRDRDLSTDTQYF.

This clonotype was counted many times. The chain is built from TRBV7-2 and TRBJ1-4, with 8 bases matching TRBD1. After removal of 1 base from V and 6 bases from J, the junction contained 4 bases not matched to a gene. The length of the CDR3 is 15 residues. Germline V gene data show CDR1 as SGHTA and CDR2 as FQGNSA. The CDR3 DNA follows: TGTGCCAGCAGCTTAGGCAGGGGGCGAGATGAAAAACTGTTTTTT. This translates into CASSLGRGRDEKLFF.